This TCR beta chain comes out of a study of blood T cells in healthy people across ages. General study findings and limits: Fewer expanded clones and more diversity marked long-lived versus aged donors. Shifts in expanded clonotypes may have been confounded by donor CMV status, which was unknown.

As to this clonotype: Its target is unknown.

V was shortened by 5 bases and J by 2 bases, with 13 bases between the two germline ends. The CDR3 sequence is 13 residues long. The germline gives CDR1 SQVTM, CDR2 ANQGSEA. Peripheral blood from each donor was collected in a volume of approximately 9.2 milliliters. Together with a sample-barcoded 5' primer, a J-beta primer mix was included in a second PCR lasting about 6 to 11 cycles. MiXCR, applied by TCRdb to the 5' RACE reads, yields one record per CDR3 protein. The sample has more than 500,000 distinct CDR3 sequences; 25% to 30% are singletons. The sample comprised blood. This TCR derives from a woman in her 70s in good health. V usage is TRBV29-1 and J usage is TRBJ2-7, with D perhaps matching TRBD1 or TRBD2 (5 bases each). The CDR3 here is CSVRGGGTYEQYF. The DNA for the CDR3 is TGCAGCGTTCGGGGCGGAGGAACCTACGAGCAGTACTTC.